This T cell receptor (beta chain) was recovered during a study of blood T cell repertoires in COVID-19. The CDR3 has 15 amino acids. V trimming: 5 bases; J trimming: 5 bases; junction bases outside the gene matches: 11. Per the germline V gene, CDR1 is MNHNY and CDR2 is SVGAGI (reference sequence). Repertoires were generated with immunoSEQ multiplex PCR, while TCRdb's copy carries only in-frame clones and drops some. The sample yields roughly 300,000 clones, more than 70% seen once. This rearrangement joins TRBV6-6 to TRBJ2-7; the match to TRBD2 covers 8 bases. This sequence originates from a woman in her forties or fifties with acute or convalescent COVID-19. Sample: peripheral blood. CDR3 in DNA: TGTGCCAGCAGTCACCACGGGACTAGACGCCACGAGCAGTACTTC. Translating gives CASSHHGTRRHEQYF.